One T cell receptor beta chain is described in this entry. The sample is drawn from a study of shared clonotypes between healthy human individuals. CDR3 length: 14 residues. V lost 7 bases and J 0 bases, leaving 12 bases between the germline ends. Germline V gives CDR1 ENHRY, CDR2 SYGVKD. All the donors were Caucasian adults who lived in Nashville, Tennessee. Sequenced by immunoSEQ multiplex PCR; TCRdb stores in-frame clones only, minus some. The sample records a few million clones, around nine tenths being singletons. The rearrangement uses TRBV10-3 and TRBJ1-2; D ambiguous. The TCR originated in a man younger than 30 in good health. Sequencing was performed on naive CD4+ T cells sorted from blood. Subset of the sample: CD45RA+ positively selected. CDR3 in DNA: TGTGCCATCAACCCGGACGGGCCTAACTATGGCTACACCTTC. Translation: CAINPDGPNYGYTF.